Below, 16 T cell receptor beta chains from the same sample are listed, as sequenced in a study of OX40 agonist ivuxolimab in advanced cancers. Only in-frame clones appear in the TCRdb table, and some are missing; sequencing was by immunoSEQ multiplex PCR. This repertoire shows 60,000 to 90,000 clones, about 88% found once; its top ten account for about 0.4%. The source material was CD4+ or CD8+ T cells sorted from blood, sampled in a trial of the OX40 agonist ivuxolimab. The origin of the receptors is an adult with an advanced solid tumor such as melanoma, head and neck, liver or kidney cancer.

The CDR3 protein is CASREDPKESGANVLTF. Here the CDR3 DNA reads TGTGCCAGCAGGGAGGACCCGAAGGAGTCTGGGGCCAACGTCCTGACTTTC. The chain links TRBV9 to TRBJ2-6; D perhaps matches TRBD2 (5 bases). The CDR3 runs 17 residues. The V and J ends lost 5 bases and 1 base respectively, with 16 bases between them. Germline CDR1 SGDLS, CDR2 YYNGEE.

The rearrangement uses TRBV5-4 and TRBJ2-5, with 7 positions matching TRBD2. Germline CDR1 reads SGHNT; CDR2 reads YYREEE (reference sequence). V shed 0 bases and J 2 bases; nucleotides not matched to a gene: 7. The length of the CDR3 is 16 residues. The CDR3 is CASSLGGGIDQETQYF. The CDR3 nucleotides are TGTGCCAGCAGCTTGGGGGGGGGAATTGATCAAGAGACCCAGTACTTC.

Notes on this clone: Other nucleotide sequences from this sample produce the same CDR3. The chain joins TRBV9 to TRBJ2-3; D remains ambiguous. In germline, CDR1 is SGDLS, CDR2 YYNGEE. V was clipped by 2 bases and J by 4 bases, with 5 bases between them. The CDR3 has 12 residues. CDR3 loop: CASSVGPDTQYF. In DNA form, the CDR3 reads TGTGCCAGCAGCGTCGGGCCAGATACGCAGTATTTT. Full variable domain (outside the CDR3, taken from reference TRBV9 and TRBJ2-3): DSGVTQTPKHLITATGQRVTLRCSPRSGDLSVYWYQQSLDQGLQFLIQYYNGEERAKGNILERFSAQQFPDLHSELNLSSLELGDSALYFCASSVGPDTQYFGPGTRLTVL.

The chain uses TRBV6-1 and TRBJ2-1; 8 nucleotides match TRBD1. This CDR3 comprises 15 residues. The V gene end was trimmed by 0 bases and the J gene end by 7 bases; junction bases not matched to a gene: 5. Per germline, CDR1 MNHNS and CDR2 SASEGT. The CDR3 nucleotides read TGTGCCAGCAGTGAAGCCTGGACAGGGAAGAATGAGCAGTTCTTC. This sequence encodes CASSEAWTGKNEQFF.

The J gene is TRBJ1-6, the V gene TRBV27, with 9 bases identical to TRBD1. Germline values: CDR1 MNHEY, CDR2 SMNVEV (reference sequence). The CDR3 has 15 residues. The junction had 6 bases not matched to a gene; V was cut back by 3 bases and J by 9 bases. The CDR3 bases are TGTGCCAGCAGTTTGAGCGGGACAGGGCCTTCACCCCTCCACTTT. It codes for CASSLSGTGPSPLHF.

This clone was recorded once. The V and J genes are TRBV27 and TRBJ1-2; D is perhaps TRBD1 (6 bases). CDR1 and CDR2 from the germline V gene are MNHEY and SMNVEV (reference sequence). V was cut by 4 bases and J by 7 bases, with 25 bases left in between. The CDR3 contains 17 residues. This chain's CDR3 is CASSSRTVLLLPSGYTF. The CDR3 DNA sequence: TGTGCCAGCAGTTCGCGGACAGTCTTACTCCTTCCCTCTGGCTACACCTTC.

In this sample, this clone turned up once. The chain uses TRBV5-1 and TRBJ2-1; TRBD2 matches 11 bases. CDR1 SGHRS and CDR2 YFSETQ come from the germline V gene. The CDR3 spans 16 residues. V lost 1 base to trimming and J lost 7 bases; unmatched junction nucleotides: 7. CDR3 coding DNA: TGCGCCAGCAGCTTGATGGCTAGCGGGGGGTTGAATGAGCAGTTCTTC. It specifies CASSLMASGGLNEQFF.

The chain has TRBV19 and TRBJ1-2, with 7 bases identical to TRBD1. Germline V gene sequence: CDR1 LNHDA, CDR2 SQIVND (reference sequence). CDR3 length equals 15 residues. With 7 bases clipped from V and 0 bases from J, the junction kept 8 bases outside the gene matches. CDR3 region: CASTPGDSANYGYTF. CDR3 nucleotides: TGTGCCAGTACCCCCGGGGACAGCGCTAACTATGGCTACACCTTC.

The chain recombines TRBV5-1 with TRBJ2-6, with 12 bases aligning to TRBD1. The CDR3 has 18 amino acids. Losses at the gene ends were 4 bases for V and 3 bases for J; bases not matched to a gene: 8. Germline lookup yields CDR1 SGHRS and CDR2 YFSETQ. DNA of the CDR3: TGCGCCAGCAGCCGAGGGACAGGGGGCGCGGATGGGGCCAACGTCCTGACTTTC. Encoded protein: CASSRGTGGADGANVLTF.

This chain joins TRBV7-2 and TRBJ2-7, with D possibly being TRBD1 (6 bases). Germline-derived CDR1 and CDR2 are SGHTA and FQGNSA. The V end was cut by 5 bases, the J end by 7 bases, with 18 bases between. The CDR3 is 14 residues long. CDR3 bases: TGTGCCAGCAGCCCCGGAGGTACAGGGCGGGAGCAGTACTTC. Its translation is CASSPGGTGREQYF.

Here the CDR3 DNA reads TGTGCCAGCAGTTTGGGCCCGGGACAGGGGTACTACGAGCAGTACTTC. As protein: CASSLGPGQGYYEQYF. V and J are TRBV27 and TRBJ2-7, with 10 positions matching TRBD1. There are 16 residues in the CDR3. CDR1 MNHEY and CDR2 SMNVEV come from the germline V gene (reference sequence). The J segment lost 3 bases and the V segment lost 3 bases, leaving 8 bases of the junction unmatched.

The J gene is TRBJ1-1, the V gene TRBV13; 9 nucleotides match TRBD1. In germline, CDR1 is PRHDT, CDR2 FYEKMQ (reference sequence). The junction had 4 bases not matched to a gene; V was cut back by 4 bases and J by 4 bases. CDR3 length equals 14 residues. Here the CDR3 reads CASSSMTGGTEAFF. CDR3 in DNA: TGTGCCAGCAGCTCCATGACAGGGGGCACTGAAGCTTTCTTT.

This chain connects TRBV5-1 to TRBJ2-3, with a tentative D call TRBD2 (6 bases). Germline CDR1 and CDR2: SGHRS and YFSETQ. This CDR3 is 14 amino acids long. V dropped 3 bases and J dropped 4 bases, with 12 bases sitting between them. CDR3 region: CASSWAGYSDTQYF. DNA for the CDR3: TGCGCCAGCAGCTGGGCGGGATATTCAGATACGCAGTATTTT.

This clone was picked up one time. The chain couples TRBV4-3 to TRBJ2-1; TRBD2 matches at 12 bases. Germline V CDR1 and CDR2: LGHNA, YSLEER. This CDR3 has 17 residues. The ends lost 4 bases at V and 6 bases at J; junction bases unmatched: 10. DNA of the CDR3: TGCGCCAGCAGCCTCCTGACTAGCGGGAGCCTTGGCAATGAGCAGTTCTTC. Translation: CASSLLTSGSLGNEQFF.

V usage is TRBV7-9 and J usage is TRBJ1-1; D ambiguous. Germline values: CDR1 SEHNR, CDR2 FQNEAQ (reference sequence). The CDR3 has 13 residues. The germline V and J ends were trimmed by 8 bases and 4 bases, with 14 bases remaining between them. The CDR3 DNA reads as TGTGCCAGCGTCGCGGGCGCTTTCACTGAAGCTTTCTTT. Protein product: CASVAGAFTEAFF.

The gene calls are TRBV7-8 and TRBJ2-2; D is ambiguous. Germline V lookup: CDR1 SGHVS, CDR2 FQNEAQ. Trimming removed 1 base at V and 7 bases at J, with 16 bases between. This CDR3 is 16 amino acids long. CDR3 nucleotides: TGTGCCAGCAGCTTAGGGCAGATGGGGATAGGCGGGGAGCTGTTTTTT. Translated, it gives CASSLGQMGIGGELFF.